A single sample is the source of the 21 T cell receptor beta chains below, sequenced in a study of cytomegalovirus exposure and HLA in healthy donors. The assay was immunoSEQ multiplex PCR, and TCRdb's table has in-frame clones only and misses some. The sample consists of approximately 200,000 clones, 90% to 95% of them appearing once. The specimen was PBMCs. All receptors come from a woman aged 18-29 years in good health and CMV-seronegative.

The CDR3 protein is CASSWGQHTEAFF. Here the CDR3 DNA reads TGTGCCAGCAGCTGGGGACAGCACACTGAAGCTTTCTTT. The chain couples TRBV7-2 to TRBJ1-1; 7 bases line up with TRBD1. The length of the CDR3 is 13 residues. Germline V gene data show CDR1 as SGHTA and CDR2 as FQGNSA. V was clipped by 4 bases and J by 3 bases; unmatched bases: 2.

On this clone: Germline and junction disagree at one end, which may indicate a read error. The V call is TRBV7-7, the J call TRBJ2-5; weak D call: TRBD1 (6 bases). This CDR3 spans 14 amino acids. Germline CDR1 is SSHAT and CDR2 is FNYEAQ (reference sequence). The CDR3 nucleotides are TGTGCTAGCAGCTCAGGCAGGGGCTGGGAGACCCAGTACTTC. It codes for CASSSGRGWETQYF.

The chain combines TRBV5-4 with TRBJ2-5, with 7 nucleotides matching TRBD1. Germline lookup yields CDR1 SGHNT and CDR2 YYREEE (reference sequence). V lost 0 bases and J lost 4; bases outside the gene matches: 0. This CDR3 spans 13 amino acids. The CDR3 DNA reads TGTGCCAGCAGCTTGGCAGGGGGAGAGACCCAGTACTTC. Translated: CASSLAGGETQYF.

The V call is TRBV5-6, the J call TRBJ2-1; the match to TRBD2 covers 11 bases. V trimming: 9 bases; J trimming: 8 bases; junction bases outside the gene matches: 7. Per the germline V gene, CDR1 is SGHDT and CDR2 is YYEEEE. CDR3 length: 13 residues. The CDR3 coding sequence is TGTGCCACCACTAGCGGGAGTACGGATGAGCAGTTCTTC. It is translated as CATTSGSTDEQFF.

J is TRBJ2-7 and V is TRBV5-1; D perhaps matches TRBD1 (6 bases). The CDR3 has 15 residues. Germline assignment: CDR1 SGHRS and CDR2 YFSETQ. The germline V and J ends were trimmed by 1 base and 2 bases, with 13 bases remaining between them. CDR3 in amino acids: CASSLTQGPTYEQYF. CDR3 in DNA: TGCGCCAGCAGCTTGACTCAGGGGCCTACCTACGAGCAGTACTTC.

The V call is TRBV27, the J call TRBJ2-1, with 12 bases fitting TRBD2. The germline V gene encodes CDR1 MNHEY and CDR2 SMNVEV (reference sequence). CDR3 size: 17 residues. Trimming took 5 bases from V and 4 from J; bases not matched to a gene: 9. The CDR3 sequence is CASSLRTSGTIYNEQFF. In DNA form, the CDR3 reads TGTGCCAGCAGTCTCAGGACTAGCGGGACGATATACAATGAGCAGTTCTTC.

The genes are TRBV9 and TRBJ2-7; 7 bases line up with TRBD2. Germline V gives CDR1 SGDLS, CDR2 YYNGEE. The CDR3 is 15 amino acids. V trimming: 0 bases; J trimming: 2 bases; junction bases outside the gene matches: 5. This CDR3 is CASSVGVGGPYEQYF. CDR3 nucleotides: TGTGCCAGCAGCGTAGGGGTGGGAGGGCCCTACGAGCAGTACTTC.

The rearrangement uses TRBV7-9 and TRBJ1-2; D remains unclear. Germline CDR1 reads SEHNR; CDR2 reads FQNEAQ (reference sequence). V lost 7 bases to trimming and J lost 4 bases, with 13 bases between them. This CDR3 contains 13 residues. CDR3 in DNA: TGTGCCAGCATCCCGAGCGGCAGCTATGGCTACACCTTC. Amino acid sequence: CASIPSGSYGYTF.

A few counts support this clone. CDR3 nucleotide sequence: TGCGCCAGCAGCTTGGCACAGGGCAGAAGGGTGGAGCAGTACTTC. Its translation is CASSLAQGRRVEQYF. The chain joins TRBV5-1 to TRBJ2-7; perhaps TRBD1 as D (6 bases). Germline CDR1 is SGHRS and CDR2 is YFSETQ. The CDR3 has 15 amino acids. The V end was cut by 0 bases, the J end by 7 bases, with 17 bases between.

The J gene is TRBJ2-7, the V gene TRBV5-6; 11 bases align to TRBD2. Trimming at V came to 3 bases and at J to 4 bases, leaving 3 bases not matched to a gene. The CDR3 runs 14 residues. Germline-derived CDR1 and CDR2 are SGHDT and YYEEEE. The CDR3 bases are TGTGCCAGCAGCTCCGGACTAGCGGGTTACGAGCAGTACTTC. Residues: CASSSGLAGYEQYF.

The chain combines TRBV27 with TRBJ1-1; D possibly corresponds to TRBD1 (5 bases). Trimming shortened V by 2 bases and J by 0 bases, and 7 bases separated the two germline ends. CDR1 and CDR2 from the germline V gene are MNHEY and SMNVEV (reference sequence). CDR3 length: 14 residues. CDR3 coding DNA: TGTGCCAGCAGTTTAGCCAGGGTGAACACTGAAGCTTTCTTT. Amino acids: CASSLARVNTEAFF.

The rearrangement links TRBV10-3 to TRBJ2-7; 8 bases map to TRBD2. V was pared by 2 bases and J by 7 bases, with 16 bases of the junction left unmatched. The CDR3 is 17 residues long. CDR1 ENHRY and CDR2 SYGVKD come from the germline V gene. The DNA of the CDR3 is TGTGCCATCAGTGAGGGGAGCATAGCGGGGACCCTGGGGGAGCAGTACTTC. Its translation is CAISEGSIAGTLGEQYF.

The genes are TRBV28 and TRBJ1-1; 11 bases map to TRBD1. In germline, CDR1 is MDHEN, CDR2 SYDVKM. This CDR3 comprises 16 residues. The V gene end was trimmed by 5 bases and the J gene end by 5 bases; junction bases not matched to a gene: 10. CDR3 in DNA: TGTGCCAGCAGTCCCCGGACAGGGGGCGCGTATACTGAAGCTTTCTTT. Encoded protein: CASSPRTGGAYTEAFF.

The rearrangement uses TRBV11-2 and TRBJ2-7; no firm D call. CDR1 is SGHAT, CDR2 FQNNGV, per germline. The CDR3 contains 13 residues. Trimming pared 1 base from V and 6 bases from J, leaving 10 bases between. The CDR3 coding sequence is TGTGCCAGCAGCTTAGGGGCATCCATCGAGCAGTACTTC. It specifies CASSLGASIEQYF. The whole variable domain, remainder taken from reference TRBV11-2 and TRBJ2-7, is EAGVAQSPRYKIIEKRQSVAFWCNPISGHATLYWYQQILGQGPKLLIQFQNNGVVDDSQLPKDRFSAERLKGVDSTLKIQPAKLEDSAVYLCASSLGASIEQYFGPGTRLTVT.

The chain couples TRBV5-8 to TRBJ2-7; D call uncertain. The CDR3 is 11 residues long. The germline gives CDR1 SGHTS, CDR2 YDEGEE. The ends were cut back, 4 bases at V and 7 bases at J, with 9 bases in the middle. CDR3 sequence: CASSPVMEQYF. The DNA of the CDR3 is TGTGCCAGCAGCCCGGTTATGGAGCAGTACTTC. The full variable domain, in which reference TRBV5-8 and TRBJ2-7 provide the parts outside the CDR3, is EAGVTQSPTHLIKTRGQQATLRCSPISGHTSVYWYQQALGLGLQFLLWYDEGEERNRGNFPPRFSGRQFPNYSSELNVNALELEDSALYLCASSPVMEQYFGPGTRLTVT.

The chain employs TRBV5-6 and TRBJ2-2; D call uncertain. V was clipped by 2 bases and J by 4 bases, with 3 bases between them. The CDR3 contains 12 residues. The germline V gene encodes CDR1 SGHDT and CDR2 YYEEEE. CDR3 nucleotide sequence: TGTGCCAGCAGCTTCGGCACCGGGGAGCTGTTTTTT. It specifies CASSFGTGELFF.

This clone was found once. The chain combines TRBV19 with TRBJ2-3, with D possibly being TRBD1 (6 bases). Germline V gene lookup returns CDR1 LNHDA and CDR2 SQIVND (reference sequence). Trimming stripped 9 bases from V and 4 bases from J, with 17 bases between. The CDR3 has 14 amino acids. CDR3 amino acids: CASRLRGWADTQYF. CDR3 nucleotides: TGTGCCAGCAGGCTGAGGGGGTGGGCAGATACGCAGTATTTT.

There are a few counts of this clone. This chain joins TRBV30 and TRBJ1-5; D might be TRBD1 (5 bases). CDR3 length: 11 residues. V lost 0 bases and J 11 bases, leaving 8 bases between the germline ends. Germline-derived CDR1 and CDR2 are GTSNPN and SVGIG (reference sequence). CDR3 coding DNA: TGTGCCTGGAGTGTATCAGGGTCCCAGCATTTT. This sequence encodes CAWSVSGSQHF.

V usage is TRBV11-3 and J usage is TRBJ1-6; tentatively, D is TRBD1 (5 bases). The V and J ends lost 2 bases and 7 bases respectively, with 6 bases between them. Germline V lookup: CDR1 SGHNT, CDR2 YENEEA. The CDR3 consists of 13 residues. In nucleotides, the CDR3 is TGTGCCAGCAGCTTAAAGGGGAATTCACCCCTCCACTTT. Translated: CASSLKGNSPLHF.

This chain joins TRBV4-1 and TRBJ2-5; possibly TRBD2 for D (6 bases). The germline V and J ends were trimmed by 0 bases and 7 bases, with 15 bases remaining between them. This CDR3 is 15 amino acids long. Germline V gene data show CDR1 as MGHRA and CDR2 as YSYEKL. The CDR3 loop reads CASSQERTGVGTQYF. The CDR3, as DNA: TGCGCCAGCAGCCAAGAGCGAACGGGAGTGGGGACCCAGTACTTC.

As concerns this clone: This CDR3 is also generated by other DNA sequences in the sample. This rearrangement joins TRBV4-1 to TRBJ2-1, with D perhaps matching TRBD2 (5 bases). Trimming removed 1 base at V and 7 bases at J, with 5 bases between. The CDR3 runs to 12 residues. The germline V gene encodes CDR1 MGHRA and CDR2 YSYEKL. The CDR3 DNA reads TGCGCCAGCAGCCAAGCGGGGAATGAGCAGTTCTTC. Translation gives CASSQAGNEQFF.